The 4 T cell receptor beta chains below were found in one sample sequenced in a study of blood T cell repertoires in COVID-19. Generated by immunoSEQ multiplex PCR, the TCRdb table keeps only in-frame clones and is missing some. The repertoire holds 270,000 or so clones, roughly 89% seen once, with around 2.3% in the top ten. The sequenced material came from peripheral blood. The receptor set was obtained from a woman in her sixties with COVID-19, enrolled during active disease.

The chain combines TRBV7-2 with TRBJ1-2, with D hard to call. Trimming shortened V by 1 base and J by 4 bases, and 10 bases separated the two germline ends. This CDR3 has 14 residues. Germline CDR1 SGHTA, CDR2 FQGNSA. CDR3 DNA sequence: TGTGCCAGCAGCTTAGGTCTGGCAGTCTATGGCTACACCTTC. This codes for CASSLGLAVYGYTF.

In this sample, this clone turned up once. The rearrangement joins TRBV7-2 to TRBJ1-3; D remains unclear. Germline-derived CDR1 and CDR2 are SGHTA and FQGNSA. CDR3 size: 15 residues. V dropped 4 bases and J dropped 3 bases, with 13 bases sitting between them. The CDR3 nucleotides are TGTGCCAGCAGCTCCCGGACTATTCGTGGAAACACCATATATTTT. It encodes CASSSRTIRGNTIYF.

This clone showed up just once. CDR3 protein: CASSPDRTGRTDTQYF. The CDR3 DNA reads TGTGCCAGCTCGCCCGACCGGACAGGCCGCACAGATACGCAGTATTTT. The genes are TRBV19 and TRBJ2-3, with TRBD1 identical over 7 bases. J was trimmed by 1 base and V by 9 bases; bases with no gene match: 13. CDR3 length equals 16 residues. CDR1 and CDR2 from the germline V gene are LNHDA and SQIVND (reference sequence).

CDR3 DNA sequence: TGTGCCAGCCCCTTAGGGGGGGGCATTGAGCAGTTCTTC. Protein: CASPLGGGIEQFF. V usage is TRBV11-2 and J usage is TRBJ2-1; TRBD2 is a possible D gene (7 bases). The CDR3 covers 13 residues. CDR1 is SGHAT and CDR2 is FQNNGV in the germline V gene. Trimming stripped 8 bases from V and 9 bases from J, with 17 bases between. Combining the CDR3 with reference TRBV11-2 and TRBJ2-1 gives the whole variable domain EAGVAQSPRYKIIEKRQSVAFWCNPISGHATLYWYQQILGQGPKLLIQFQNNGVVDDSQLPKDRFSAERLKGVDSTLKIQPAKLEDSAVYLCASPLGGGIEQFFGPGTRLTVL.